A single sample is the source of the 21 T cell receptor beta chains below, sequenced in a study of cytomegalovirus exposure and HLA in healthy donors. In the PCR, 60 Vbeta and 13 Jbeta primers were used. Profiling relied on immunoSEQ multiplex PCR, and the TCRdb table lists in-frame clones only, not all of them. Counted here are 100,000 to 150,000 clones, around 83% occurring once; the ten biggest clones make up 2.5% to 3%. The sample was PBMCs. These receptors all stem from a woman younger than 35 in good health and CMV-seropositive.

This clone has only a few counts. The chain joins TRBV9 to TRBJ2-3, with 12 bases that match TRBD2. The CDR3 is 16 residues long. V was pared by 4 bases and J by 2 bases, with 5 bases of the junction left unmatched. Germline V gives CDR1 SGDLS, CDR2 YYNGEE. The CDR3 sequence: CASSTLAGGNTDTQYF. DNA for the CDR3: TGTGCCAGCAGCACACTAGCGGGGGGCAACACAGATACGCAGTATTTT.

This clone was counted a single time. DNA for the CDR3: TGTGCCAGCAGCACCGTTACAGGGGGCGTGAATGGCTACACCTTC. Its protein product is CASSTVTGGVNGYTF. The rearrangement uses TRBV11-2 and TRBJ1-2; 9 nucleotides align to TRBD1. The CDR3 spans 15 residues. In germline, CDR1 is SGHAT, CDR2 FQNNGV. Germline trimming cut 5 bases from V and 6 bases from J; bases unmatched to any gene: 10.

Comment on this clone: The junction departs from germline at one end; a sequencing error may be responsible. This chain's CDR3 is CSSSLGGSTEAFF. The DNA for the CDR3 is TGTTCCAGCAGCTTAGGCGGGAGCACTGAAGCTTTCTTT. The chain uses TRBV7-9 and TRBJ1-1; no firm D call. Germline CDR1 and CDR2: SEHNR and FQNEAQ (reference sequence). The length of the CDR3 is 13 residues.

On this clone: At one end the junction does not follow the germline gene, possibly because of a read error. The chain links TRBV28 to TRBJ1-5, with 9 nucleotides matching TRBD1. The CDR3 length is 17 residues. Looked up from germline, CDR1 is MDHEN and CDR2 is SYDVKM. The DNA for the CDR3 is TGTGCCAGCAGTTTATCGGGACAGGGCAATATCCATCAGCCCCAACATTTT. The encoded protein is CASSLSGQGNIHQPQHF.

Written as DNA, the CDR3 is TGTGCCAGCAGTTATGGCCAGGGGTTGTACGAGCAGTACTTC. As protein: CASSYGQGLYEQYF. The V and J genes are TRBV6-5 and TRBJ2-7; possible D gene TRBD1, 6 bases. Germline V gene data show CDR1 as MNHEY and CDR2 as SVGAGI. This CDR3 has 14 amino acids. V lost 3 bases and J 4 bases, leaving 13 bases between the germline ends.

This chain links TRBV2 with TRBJ1-4, with TRBD1 matching 8 bases. V trimming: 6 bases; J trimming: 2 bases; junction bases outside the gene matches: 8. Germline CDR1 and CDR2: SNHLY and FYNNEI. The CDR3 sequence is 16 residues long. In DNA, the CDR3 is TGTGCCAGCAGGGCCAACGCAGGGGGCACTAATGAAAAACTGTTTTTT. Amino acid sequence: CASRANAGGTNEKLFF.

The genes are TRBV14 and TRBJ1-6; the D gene is possibly TRBD1 (6 bases). V shed 4 bases and J shed 0 bases, with 16 bases lying between them. Germline assignment: CDR1 SGHDN and CDR2 FVKESK. CDR3 length equals 18 residues. The CDR3 sequence is CASSRGTPRSSYNSPLHF. In DNA form, the CDR3 reads TGTGCCAGCAGCCGGGGGACACCAAGGAGCTCCTATAATTCACCCCTCCACTTT.

The rearrangement links TRBV5-4 to TRBJ1-1, with D possibly TRBD1 on 5 matching bases. The CDR3 is made up of 14 amino acids. Trimming removed 9 bases at V and 3 bases at J, with 18 bases between. Germline assignment: CDR1 SGHNT and CDR2 YYREEE (reference sequence). The CDR3 DNA is TGTGCCACCAGGTTTCAGGGCGGGGACACTGAAGCTTTCTTT. Protein product: CATRFQGGDTEAFF. The complete variable domain, with remaining parts taken from reference TRBV5-4 and TRBJ1-1, reads ETGVTQSPTHLIKTRGQQVTLRCSSQSGHNTVSWYQQALGQGPQFIFQYYREEENGRGNFPPRFSGLQFPNYSSELNVNALELDDSALYLCATRFQGGDTEAFFGQGTRLTVV.

This sequence joins TRBV12-5 and TRBJ2-1; tentative D call: TRBD2 (6 bases). From germline, CDR1 is LGHNT and CDR2 FRNRAP. Trimming left V 7 bases short and J 4 bases short, with 20 bases between. This CDR3 comprises 16 residues. The CDR3 here is CASAPVNSGPYNEQFF. The CDR3 DNA follows: TGTGCTAGTGCCCCCGTGAATAGCGGACCTTACAATGAGCAGTTCTTC.

The rearrangement joins TRBV9 to TRBJ2-1, with 9 bases that match TRBD2. The CDR3 sequence is 15 residues long. Germline loops: CDR1 SGDLS, CDR2 YYNGEE. V dropped 7 bases and J dropped 7; count of bases not matched to a gene: 12. CDR3 in DNA: TGTGCCAGCGGAGAGAAAGCGGGGGGCCCGAATGAGCAGTTCTTC. Protein sequence: CASGEKAGGPNEQFF.

The chain joins TRBV7-6 to TRBJ1-1; 7 positions match TRBD1. Germline V gene sequence: CDR1 SGHVS, CDR2 FNYEAQ. Trimming cost V 5 bases and J 7 bases; bases outside gene matches: 10. This CDR3 region has 14 residues. The chain's CDR3 is CASSPGQGVGEAFF. The CDR3 nucleotides read TGTGCCAGCAGCCCTGGCCAGGGGGTGGGTGAAGCTTTCTTT.

CDR3 loop: CASSHPRGSETQYF. The CDR3 coding sequence is TGTGCCAGCAGTCACCCCAGGGGATCAGAGACCCAGTACTTC. The chain uses TRBV6-6 and TRBJ2-5, with a weak D call TRBD1 (6 bases). V was shortened by 5 bases and J by 4 bases, with 14 bases between the two germline ends. Germline CDR1 MNHNY, CDR2 SVGAGI (reference sequence). This CDR3 is built from 14 residues.

This clone appeared a single time. The CDR3 DNA reads TGTGCCAGCAGCTCGGGGGGTAGCTCCTACAATGAGCAGTTCTTC. This gives the protein CASSSGGSSYNEQFF. The chain uses TRBV5-5 and TRBJ2-1; 7 positions agree with TRBD2. CDR1 and CDR2 (germline): SGHKS, YYEKEE (reference sequence). V was pared by 3 bases and J by 0 bases, with 3 bases of the junction left unmatched. This CDR3 is 15 amino acids long. The whole variable domain, remainder taken from reference TRBV5-5 and TRBJ2-1, is DAGVTQSPTHLIKTRGQQVTLRCSPISGHKSVSWYQQVLGQGPQFIFQYYEKEERGRGNFPDRFSARQFPNYSSELNVNALLLGDSALYLCASSSGGSSYNEQFFGPGTRLTVL.

This chain connects TRBV12-2 to TRBJ1-5; whether TRBD1, the table's D call, matches the DNA was not checked. TRBV12-2 is classified as a pseudogene. CDR3 length: 19 amino acids. The DNA for the CDR3 is TGTGCAAGTCGCTTAGGGGACACCCCCCGTGGATGGAGCAATCAGCCCCAGCATTTT. It yields the protein CASRLGDTPRGWSNQPQHF.

The chain employs TRBV19 and TRBJ2-1; 10 bases map to TRBD2. The CDR3 covers 15 residues. CDR1 and CDR2 from the germline V gene are LNHDA and SQIVND (reference sequence). The ends lost 3 bases at V and 5 bases at J; junction bases unmatched: 4. In DNA form, the CDR3 reads TGTGCCAGTAGTATCGGACTAGCGGCCAACAATGAGCAGTTCTTC. This sequence encodes CASSIGLAANNEQFF.

The V call is TRBV27, the J call TRBJ2-3; TRBD2 aligns across 13 bases. The germline V gene encodes CDR1 MNHEY and CDR2 SMNVEV (reference sequence). The CDR3 runs to 17 residues. Losses at the gene ends were 5 bases for V and 2 bases for J; bases not matched to a gene: 7. CDR3: CASSHGTSGEYTDTQYF. CDR3 DNA: TGTGCCAGCAGTCATGGGACTAGCGGGGAATACACAGATACGCAGTATTTT.

This clone was detected only once. DNA of the CDR3: TGTGCCAGCAGCCCCAGACCGGGTTTTAATGAAAAACTGTTTTTT. Translation: CASSPRPGFNEKLFF. This rearrangement joins TRBV11-2 to TRBJ1-4; D is ambiguous. Looked up from germline, CDR1 is SGHAT and CDR2 is FQNNGV. The V gene lost 5 bases and the J gene lost 4 bases, with 14 bases spanning the gap. The CDR3 has 15 amino acids.

J is TRBJ1-6 and V is TRBV4-1; TRBD1 matches at 8 bases. This CDR3 comprises 16 residues. V lost 1 base and J lost 8; bases outside the gene matches: 7. Germline CDR1 and CDR2: MGHRA and YSYEKL. CDR3 DNA sequence: TGCGCCAGCAGCCAAGGGGCAGGGGGCGGGTATTCACCCCTCCACTTT. It is translated as CASSQGAGGGYSPLHF.

V and J are TRBV11-2 and TRBJ1-2; D is possibly TRBD1 (5 bases). Trimming took off 4 bases at V and 3 bases at J, with 6 bases between the two ends. CDR1 is SGHAT, CDR2 FQNNGV, per germline. The CDR3 has 12 residues. This CDR3 reads CASSSQDYGYTF. The CDR3 nucleotides read TGTGCCAGCAGCTCACAGGACTATGGCTACACCTTC.

The gene calls are TRBV25-1 and TRBJ2-3; the match to TRBD1 covers 9 bases. Germline lookup yields CDR1 MGHDK and CDR2 SYGVNS. This CDR3 has 15 amino acids. Germline trimming cut 4 bases from V and 0 bases from J; bases unmatched to any gene: 2. This CDR3 reads CASSATGGSTDTQYF. CDR3 nucleotide sequence: TGTGCCAGCAGTGCGACAGGGGGAAGCACAGATACGCAGTATTTT.

This sequence joins TRBV6-1 and TRBJ1-5; a weak D match, TRBD1 (6 bases). CDR3 length: 15 amino acids. Germline V CDR1 and CDR2: MNHNS, SASEGT. Trimming left V 2 bases short and J 5 bases short, with 13 bases between. CDR3 loop: CASSEWGGSYQPQHF. DNA of the CDR3: TGTGCCAGCAGTGAATGGGGGGGCTCTTATCAGCCCCAGCATTTT.